The 24 T cell receptor beta chains below all came from one sample that was sequenced in a study of blood T cell repertoires in COVID-19 (dated by TCRdb to 2019 to 2021). Preparation of the library involved the immunoSEQ multiplex PCR assay. TCRdb stores this immuneACCESS table with in-frame sequences only. Part of the clones is absent; in the studies checked, under half of the shortfall reflects unresolved V genes, and no reason is known for the rest. The sample table lists over 150,000 clones, about 90% of them with a count of one. 7% to 7.5% of the sample is held by the ten biggest clonotypes. Sample: PBMCs or T cells enriched from blood (not recorded which). These receptors came from a woman aged 45-65 years who had recovered from COVID-19.

The chain has TRBV19 and TRBJ1-5, with 10 bases identical to TRBD1. This CDR3 spans 17 amino acids. Per germline, CDR1 LNHDA and CDR2 SQIVND (reference sequence). The V gene end was trimmed by 5 bases and the J gene end by 4 bases; junction bases not matched to a gene: 11. The CDR3: CASSRGTDRGQNQPQHF. The CDR3 DNA reads TGTGCCAGTAGTCGGGGCACAGACAGGGGGCAGAATCAGCCCCAGCATTTT.

The sample holds one count of this clone. J is TRBJ1-5 and V is TRBV7-2; a possible D gene is TRBD1 (6 bases). In germline, CDR1 is SGHTA, CDR2 FQGNSA. The CDR3 has 16 residues. Trimming pared 5 bases from V and 0 bases from J, leaving 14 bases between. The CDR3 is CASSPTDSYSNQPQHF. The CDR3 DNA follows: TGTGCCAGCAGCCCCACGGACAGTTATAGCAATCAGCCCCAGCATTTT.

The chain recombines TRBV30 with TRBJ2-3; TRBD2 matches at 7 bases. The germline CDR1 and CDR2 sequences are GTSNPN and SVGIG (reference sequence). V gave up 4 bases and J gave up 9 bases; unmatched junction bases: 13. The CDR3 has 14 amino acids. The DNA of the CDR3 is TGTGCCTGGAAAGTAACGGGAGGTGTGGGGACGCAGTATTTT. Translation: CAWKVTGGVGTQYF.

There are a few counts of this clone. V is TRBV9 and J is TRBJ2-7; D may be TRBD1 (5 bases). Germline lookup yields CDR1 SGDLS and CDR2 YYNGEE. V was shortened by 4 bases and J by 4 bases, with 15 bases between the two germline ends. There are 14 residues in the CDR3. CDR3 bases: TGTGCCAGCAGCCCTTCTGACAGAGGTTACGAGCAGTACTTC. Protein: CASSPSDRGYEQYF.

This rearrangement joins TRBV28 to TRBJ1-4; TRBD1 matches 8 bases. The germline gives CDR1 MDHEN, CDR2 SYDVKM. Trimming cost V 6 bases and J 5 bases; bases outside gene matches: 11. The CDR3 is 16 amino acids. The CDR3 DNA is TGTGCCAGCAGGATTTTCGGGACAGGAGGGAATGAAAAACTGTTTTTT. This sequence encodes CASRIFGTGGNEKLFF.

The V gene is TRBV4-2, the J gene TRBJ2-3; 10 positions match TRBD2. The CDR3 is 20 amino acids. Germline V gene sequence: CDR1 LGHNA, CDR2 YNFKEQ. Germline trimming cut 3 bases from V and 1 base from J; bases unmatched to any gene: 16. The CDR3 DNA reads as TGTGCCAGCAGCCAGCTCGGGACTAGCGTCTCGAGAGGGGGCACAGATACGCAGTATTTT. This codes for CASSQLGTSVSRGGTDTQYF.

This chain connects TRBV5-6 to TRBJ1-4; 10 bases align to TRBD1. J was trimmed by 0 bases and V by 3 bases; bases with no gene match: 2. The CDR3 length is 16 residues. The V gene's germline CDR1 is SGHDT and CDR2 YYEEEE. In DNA, the CDR3 is TGTGCCAGCAGCTGGGACAGGGGTGCAACTAATGAAAAACTGTTTTTT. The encoded protein is CASSWDRGATNEKLFF. Drawing the rest from reference TRBV5-6 and TRBJ1-4, the complete variable domain is DAGVTQSPTHLIKTRGQQVTLRCSPKSGHDTVSWYQQALGQGPQFIFQYYEEEERQRGNFPDRFSGHQFPNYSSELNVNALLLGDSALYLCASSWDRGATNEKLFFGSGTQLSVL.

V usage is TRBV11-2 and J usage is TRBJ1-1, with 10 bases matching TRBD1. CDR1 and CDR2 from the germline V gene are SGHAT and FQNNGV. This CDR3 is 15 amino acids long. The trim removed 6 bases at V and 4 bases at J, leaving 8 bases unmatched. The DNA for the CDR3 is TGTGCCAGCAGAAACCCGGGGACAGGGGCCACTGAAGCTTTCTTT. It codes for CASRNPGTGATEAFF.

This clone was recorded once. This chain joins TRBV9 and TRBJ2-7; the match to TRBD2 covers 9 bases. CDR3 length: 15 amino acids. Germline V gene sequence: CDR1 SGDLS, CDR2 YYNGEE. V lost 3 bases, J lost 0 bases, and 4 bases stayed unmatched. CDR3 DNA sequence: TGTGCCAGCAGCGCTGGTAGCGGGAGCTCCTACGAGCAGTACTTC. Translation: CASSAGSGSSYEQYF.

The CDR3 bases are TGTGCCAGCAGCCACCGGACTCCTAGCACAGATACGCAGTATTTT. Translating it yields CASSHRTPSTDTQYF. The chain has TRBV3-1 (or the pseudogene TRBV3-2) and TRBJ2-3, with D possibly matching TRBD2 (5 bases). Trimming removed 3 bases from V and 0 bases from J, with 10 bases in between. CDR1 and CDR2 (germline): LGHDT, YNNKEL (reference sequence). This CDR3 comprises 15 residues.

This chain connects TRBV27 to TRBJ2-3, with 7 bases aligning to TRBD1. The CDR3 length is 15 residues. From germline, CDR1 is MNHEY and CDR2 SMNVEV (reference sequence). V trimming: 6 bases; J trimming: 0 bases; junction bases outside the gene matches: 6. CDR3 DNA: TGTGCCAGCAGACAAAGGGGGCGCAGCACAGATACGCAGTATTTT. It encodes CASRQRGRSTDTQYF.

The gene calls are TRBV19 and TRBJ1-2; 9 nucleotides line up with TRBD1. Per the germline V gene, CDR1 is LNHDA and CDR2 is SQIVND (reference sequence). CDR3 length: 15 residues. The J segment lost 2 bases and the V segment lost 3 bases, leaving 4 bases of the junction unmatched. The CDR3 loop reads CASSIPGQGNYGYTF. The CDR3 DNA sequence: TGTGCCAGTAGTATCCCCGGACAGGGGAACTATGGCTACACCTTC.

The V call is TRBV13, the J call TRBJ1-5; possible D gene TRBD1, 5 bases. The V and J ends lost 4 bases and 6 bases respectively, with 10 bases between them. Germline loops: CDR1 PRHDT, CDR2 FYEKMQ (reference sequence). The CDR3 totals 13 residues. The CDR3 DNA follows: TGTGCCAGCAGCTCGCGGGGGACTCAGCCCCAGCATTTT. Translating gives CASSSRGTQPQHF. Drawing the rest from reference TRBV13 and TRBJ1-5, the complete variable domain is AAGVIQSPRHLIKEKRETATLKCYPIPRHDTVYWYQQGPGQDPQFLISFYEKMQSDKGSIPDRFSAQQFSDYHSELNMSSLELGDSALYFCASSSRGTQPQHFGDGTRLSIL.

The rearrangement joins TRBV3-1 (or the pseudogene TRBV3-2) to TRBJ2-3, with D possibly TRBD2 on 6 matching bases. This CDR3 spans 13 amino acids. Trimming removed 2 bases at V and 12 bases at J, with 15 bases between. Per germline, CDR1 LGHDT and CDR2 YNNKEL (reference sequence). CDR3 sequence reads: CASSQTGVGDQYF. Here the CDR3 DNA reads TGTGCCAGCAGCCAAACGGGGGTGGGGGACCAGTATTTT.

The chain couples TRBV28 to TRBJ1-1; 10 nucleotides agree with TRBD1. The CDR3 has 13 residues. Germline V gene data show CDR1 as MDHEN and CDR2 as SYDVKM. V lost 1 base to trimming and J lost 11 bases; unmatched junction nucleotides: 4. CDR3 sequence reads: CASSLSRTGGAFF. The CDR3 nucleotides read TGTGCCAGCAGTTTATCCCGGACAGGGGGTGCTTTCTTT.

This clone was recorded a few times. The chain is built from TRBV4-1 and TRBJ2-1; 11 nucleotides agree with TRBD2. Germline values: CDR1 MGHRA, CDR2 YSYEKL. Trimming removed 2 bases from V and 8 bases from J; junction bases left unmatched: 8. The CDR3 runs to 16 residues. Written as DNA, the CDR3 is TGCGCCAGCAGCCAACCGGGACTAGCGGTGATGGATGAGCAGTTCTTC. It yields the protein CASSQPGLAVMDEQFF.

V is TRBV7-3 and J is TRBJ2-4; no definite D call. Germline assignment: CDR1 SGHTA and CDR2 FQGTGA. V lost 6 bases and J 7 bases, leaving 13 bases between the germline ends. The CDR3 consists of 13 residues. CDR3 DNA sequence: TGTGCCAGCAGTCTAGATTCGAGGAACATTCAGTACTTC. Protein product: CASSLDSRNIQYF.

The V gene is TRBV11-3, the J gene TRBJ2-3; 7 nucleotides agree with TRBD2. V was pared by 3 bases and J by 0 bases, with 12 bases of the junction left unmatched. This CDR3 contains 18 residues. The germline gives CDR1 SGHNT, CDR2 YENEEA. The CDR3, as DNA: TGTGCCAGCAGCTTTGCGGCTAGCGGAATAACTAGCACAGATACGCAGTATTTT. Protein product: CASSFAASGITSTDTQYF. The full variable domain, its missing parts supplied by reference TRBV11-3 and TRBJ2-3, is EAGVVQSPRYKIIEKKQPVAFWCNPISGHNTLYWYLQNLGQGPELLIRYENEEAVDDSQLPKDRFSAERLKGVDSTLKIQPAELGDSAVYLCASSFAASGITSTDTQYFGPGTRLTVL.

The chain has TRBV5-1 and TRBJ2-5; 9 bases align to TRBD2. CDR3 length equals 15 residues. The ends lost 5 bases at V and 1 base at J; junction bases unmatched: 6. CDR1 and CDR2 from the germline V gene are SGHRS and YFSETQ. DNA of the CDR3: TGCGCCAGCAGGAGTAGCGGGAGTGCCCAAGAGACCCAGTACTTC. This sequence encodes CASRSSGSAQETQYF.

The chain uses TRBV14 and TRBJ2-2, with 11 bases fitting TRBD1. Germline loops: CDR1 SGHDN, CDR2 FVKESK. With 2 bases clipped from V and 7 bases from J, the junction kept 6 bases outside the gene matches. This CDR3 is built from 16 residues. The CDR3 spells CASSQPGQGENGELFF. The CDR3 DNA reads TGTGCCAGCAGCCAACCGGGACAGGGGGAAAACGGGGAGCTGTTTTTT.

This clone has a handful of counts. The chain links TRBV2 to TRBJ2-6, with D possibly being TRBD1 (5 bases). V was cut by 2 bases and J by 1 base, with 12 bases left in between. The length of the CDR3 is 17 residues. From germline, CDR1 is SNHLY and CDR2 FYNNEI. The CDR3 sequence is CASSETGPTSGANVLTF. The DNA of the CDR3 is TGTGCCAGCAGTGAAACAGGCCCAACATCTGGGGCCAACGTCCTGACTTTC. Complete variable domain (other parts from reference TRBV2 and TRBJ2-6): EPEVTQTPSHQVTQMGQEVILRCVPISNHLYFYWYRQILGQKVEFLVSFYNNEISEKSEIFDDQFSVERPDGSNFTLKIRSTKLEDSAMYFCASSETGPTSGANVLTFGAGSRLTVL.

The chain employs TRBV11-2 and TRBJ1-2; 7 bases are a match to TRBD1. The CDR3 has 13 amino acids. J lost 6 bases, V lost 5 bases, and 6 bases had no gene match. From germline, CDR1 is SGHAT and CDR2 FQNNGV. The CDR3 region has the DNA TGTGCCAGCAGCCGCGACAGGGAGGATGGCTACACCTTC. Protein product: CASSRDREDGYTF.

J is TRBJ2-5 and V is TRBV5-1; 15 bases are shared with TRBD2. This CDR3 is 17 amino acids long. The junction had 10 bases not matched to a gene; V was cut back by 6 bases and J by 4 bases. Germline-derived CDR1 and CDR2 are SGHRS and YFSETQ. The CDR3 bases are TGCGCCAGCATGAGGGGACTAGCGGGAGGAACGGTAGAGACCCAGTACTTC. This sequence encodes CASMRGLAGGTVETQYF.

This clone has just a few counts. J is TRBJ2-6 and V is TRBV5-4; tentatively, D is TRBD2 (7 bases). V lost 0 bases to trimming and J lost 0 bases, with 13 bases between them. Germline V CDR1 and CDR2: SGHNT, YYREEE (reference sequence). CDR3 length: 18 amino acids. The CDR3 loop is CASSLGSRGASGANVLTF. The CDR3 DNA sequence: TGTGCCAGCAGCTTGGGTTCCCGGGGGGCCTCTGGGGCCAACGTCCTGACTTTC.